This TCR beta chain originates from a study of circulating tumor DNA in untreated peripheral T-cell lymphoma. The tumor tissue sample was taken at baseline before any treatment. The CDR3 extends over 16 amino acids. Per the germline V gene, CDR1 is WSHSY and CDR2 is SAAADI. The germline V and J ends were trimmed by 3 bases and 0 bases, with 12 bases remaining between them. The method was immunoSEQ multiplex PCR; TCRdb's version includes in-frame clones alone and lacks a portion of them. The sample includes some 10,000 clones, about 76% of them seen just once. Specimen: tumor tissue. This TCR was recovered from a human donor with peripheral T-cell lymphoma. This chain uses TRBV10-2 with TRBJ2-1; D gene ambiguous. The CDR3 bases are TGCGCCAGCAGTGAAATCAAGGAGAGCTCCTACAATGAGCAGTTCTTC. Translated: CASSEIKESSYNEQFF.